Listed below are T cell receptor beta chains from one sample, sequenced in a study of cytomegalovirus exposure and HLA in healthy donors. The repertoire was sequenced with immunoSEQ multiplex PCR; TCRdb's copy has only in-frame clones and lacks some. The sample lists roughly 180,000 clones, around 72% occurring once. The sample comprised PBMCs. The receptor source for this set is a female donor in good health and CMV-seronegative. Both conserved end residues are trimmed from each CDR3.

j_call v_call cdr3_aa
TRBJ2-3 TRBV7-9 ASSSRGVGAVADTQY
TRBJ1-4 TRBV12-5 ASGLGQIEKLF
TRBJ2-7 TRBV4-2 ASSQGGRAFSEQY
TRBJ2-7 TRBV5-1 ASSLALDEQY
TRBJ2-7 TRBV27 ASSLGGRRGEQY
TRBJ2-3 TRBV29-1 SVDPQGPGGTDTQY
TRBJ1-4 TRBV19 ASSPPGANFEKLF
TRBJ2-7 TRBV7-2 ASGPERGYYEQY
TRBJ2-7 TRBV28 ASSLWRSYEQY
TRBJ1-1 TRBV29-1 SGRTGANTEAF
- TRBV7-7 ASDTGIYEQY
TRBJ2-7 TRBV6-6 ASSYSNYEQY
TRBJ2-7 TRBV27 ASSLLRSGGAFEQY
TRBJ1-5 TRBV11-2 ASSSQGGQPQH
TRBJ2-1 TRBV10-2 ASSPDRTYNEQF
TRBJ1-2 TRBV7-2 ASSFGYRGPVYGYT
TRBJ2-5 TRBV7-9 ASSPRTGGETQY
TRBJ2-7 TRBV7-8 ASSLAQEQY
TRBJ2-3 TRBV7-9 ASSYSGGGTDTQY
TRBJ1-1 TRBV29-1 SVAQRAANTEAF
TRBJ2-5 TRBV5-6 ASRVQGALGETQY